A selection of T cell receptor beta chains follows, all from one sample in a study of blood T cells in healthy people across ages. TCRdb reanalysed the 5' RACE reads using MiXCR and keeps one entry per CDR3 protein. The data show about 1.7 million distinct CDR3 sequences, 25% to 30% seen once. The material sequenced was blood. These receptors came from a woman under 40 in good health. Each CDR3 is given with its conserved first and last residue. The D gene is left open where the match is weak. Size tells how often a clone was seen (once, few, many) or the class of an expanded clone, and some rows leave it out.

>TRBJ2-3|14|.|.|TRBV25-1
CASSEGYSTDTQYF
TGTGCCAGCAGTGAAGGGTACAGCACAGATACGCAGTATTTT
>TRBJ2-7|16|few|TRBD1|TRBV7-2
CASSLWGQGTSYEQYF
TGTGCCAGCAGCTTGTGGGGACAGGGAACCTCCTACGAGCAGTACTTC
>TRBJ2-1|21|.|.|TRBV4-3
CASSQVGVVPSEASSYNEQFF
TGCGCCAGCAGCCAAGTTGGGGTGGTGCCTAGCGAGGCTAGCTCCTACAATGAGCAGTTCTTC
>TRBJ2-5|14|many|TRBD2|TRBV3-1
CASRGTSGEETQYF
TGTGCCAGCAGGGGGACTAGCGGGGAAGAGACCCAGTACTTC
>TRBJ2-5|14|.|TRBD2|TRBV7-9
CASSSSGMEGTQYF
TGTGCCAGCAGCTCTAGCGGGATGGAGGGGACCCAGTACTTC
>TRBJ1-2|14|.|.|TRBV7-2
CASSSQQGRGGYTF
TGTGCCAGCAGCTCACAACAGGGAAGGGGTGGCTACACCTTC
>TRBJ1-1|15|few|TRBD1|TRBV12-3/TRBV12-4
CASSPIGTGNTEAFF
TGTGCCAGCAGCCCTATCGGGACAGGGAACACTGAAGCTTTCTTT
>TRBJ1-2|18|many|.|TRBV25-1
CASSELFPQQPDSYGYTF
TGTGCCAGCAGTGAATTGTTTCCTCAACAGCCAGATTCCTATGGCTACACCTTC
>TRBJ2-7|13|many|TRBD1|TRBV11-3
CASGTASSYEQYF
TGTGCCAGCGGGACAGCCAGCTCCTACGAGCAGTACTTC
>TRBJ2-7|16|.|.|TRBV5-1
CASRRRLQGEEGEQYF
TGCGCCAGCCGACGTAGGTTACAGGGAGAGGAAGGCGAGCAGTACTTC
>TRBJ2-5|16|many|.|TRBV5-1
CASSLGADDLVETQYF
TGCGCCAGCAGCTTAGGGGCGGACGATCTGGTAGAGACCCAGTACTTC
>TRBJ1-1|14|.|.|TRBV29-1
CSVEEDRRGTEAFF
TGCAGCGTTGAAGAAGACCGACGGGGCACTGAAGCTTTCTTT
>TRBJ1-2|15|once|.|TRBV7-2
CASSLSRQIYYGYTF
TGTGCCAGCAGCTTATCTAGGCAGATATACTATGGCTACACCTTC
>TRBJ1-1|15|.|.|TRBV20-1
CSATDSPTLGTEAFF
TGCAGTGCTACCGACAGTCCCACCCTGGGCACTGAAGCTTTCTTT
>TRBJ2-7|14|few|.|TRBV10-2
CASSESSRLNEQYF
TGCGCCAGCAGTGAGTCGTCTAGACTAAATGAGCAGTACTTC
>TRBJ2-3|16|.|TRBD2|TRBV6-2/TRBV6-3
CASSGTSGRVGDTQYF
TGTGCCAGCAGTGGGACTAGCGGGAGAGTGGGAGATACGCAGTATTTT
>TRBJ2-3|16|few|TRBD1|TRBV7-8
CASSWTGGLSTDTQYF
TGTGCCAGCAGCTGGACAGGGGGCCTTAGCACAGATACGCAGTATTTT